The clone carrying this TCR beta chain occurred once. Its antigen is as yet unknown. J was trimmed by 2 bases and V by 5 bases; bases with no gene match: 8. Germline V gene lookup returns CDR1 SGHNT and CDR2 YYREEE (reference sequence). The CDR3 loop spans 16 amino acids. TCR beta was sequenced from blood CD8+ and CD4+ T cells. The healthy controls were matched to patients by age and sex. This sample stems from a study of CD8 T cells in Susac syndrome. Study-level points and caveats: The study's TCR sequencing and HLA analysis covered a relatively small number of individuals, and the study acknowledged this.

Random-hexamer reverse transcription was applied to roughly 0.5 to 1 ug RNA. The immunoSEQ assay covered 54 Vbeta and 13 Jbeta segments for CDR3. TCRdb ran MiXCR on the immunoSEQ multiplex PCR reads and lists one entry per CDR3 protein. The table has 120,000 to 150,000 distinct CDR3 sequences, roughly 94% seen once. Sequencing was done on a sample of CD4+ T cells from PBMCs. This clonotype originated in a human donor in good health. V gene TRBV5-4 combines with J gene TRBJ2-3; TRBD2 aligns across 10 bases. The CDR3 bases are TGTGCCAGCAGAGTCACTAGCGGGAAATTCACAGATACGCAGTATTTT. It yields the protein CASRVTSGKFTDTQYF.